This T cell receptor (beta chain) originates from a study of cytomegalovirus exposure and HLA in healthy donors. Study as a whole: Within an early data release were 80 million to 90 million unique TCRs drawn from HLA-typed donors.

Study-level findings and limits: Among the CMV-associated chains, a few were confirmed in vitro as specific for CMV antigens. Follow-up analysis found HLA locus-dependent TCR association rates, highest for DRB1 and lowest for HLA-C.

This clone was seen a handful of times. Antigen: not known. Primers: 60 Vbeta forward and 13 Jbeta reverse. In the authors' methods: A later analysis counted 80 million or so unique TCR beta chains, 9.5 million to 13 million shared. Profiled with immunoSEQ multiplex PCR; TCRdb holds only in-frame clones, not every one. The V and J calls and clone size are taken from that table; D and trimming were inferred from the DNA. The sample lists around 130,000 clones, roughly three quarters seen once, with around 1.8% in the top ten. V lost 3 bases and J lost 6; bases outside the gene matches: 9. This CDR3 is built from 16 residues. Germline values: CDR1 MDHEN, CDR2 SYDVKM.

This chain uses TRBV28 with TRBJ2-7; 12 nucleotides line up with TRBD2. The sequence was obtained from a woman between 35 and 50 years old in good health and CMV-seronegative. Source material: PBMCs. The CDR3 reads CASSLLRLAGVSEQYF. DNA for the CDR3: TGTGCCAGCAGTTTGCTTCGACTAGCGGGAGTTAGCGAGCAGTACTTC.